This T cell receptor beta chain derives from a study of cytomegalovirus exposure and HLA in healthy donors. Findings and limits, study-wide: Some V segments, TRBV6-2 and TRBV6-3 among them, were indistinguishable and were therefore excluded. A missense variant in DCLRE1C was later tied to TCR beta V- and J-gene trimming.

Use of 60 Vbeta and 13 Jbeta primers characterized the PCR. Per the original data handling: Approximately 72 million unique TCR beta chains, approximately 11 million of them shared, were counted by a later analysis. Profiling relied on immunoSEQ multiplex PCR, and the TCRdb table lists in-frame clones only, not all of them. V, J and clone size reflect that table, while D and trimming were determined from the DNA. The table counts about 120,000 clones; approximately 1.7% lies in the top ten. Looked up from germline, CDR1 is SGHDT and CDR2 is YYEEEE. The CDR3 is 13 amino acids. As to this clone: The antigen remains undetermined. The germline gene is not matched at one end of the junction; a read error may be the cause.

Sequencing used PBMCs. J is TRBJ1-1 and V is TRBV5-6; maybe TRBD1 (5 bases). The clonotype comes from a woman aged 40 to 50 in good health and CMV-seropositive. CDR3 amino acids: CASSPDTNTEASF. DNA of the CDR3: TGTGCCAGCAGCCCGGACACGAACACTGAAGCTTCCTTT. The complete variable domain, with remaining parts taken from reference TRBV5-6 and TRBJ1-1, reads DAGVTQSPTHLIKTRGQQVTLRCSPKSGHDTVSWYQQALGQGPQFIFQYYEEEERQRGNFPDRFSGHQFPNYSSELNVNALLLGDSALYLCASSPDTNTEASFGQGTRLTVV.